This is a list of T cell receptor beta chains from one sample in a study of blood T cells in healthy people across ages. MiXCR, applied by TCRdb to the 5' RACE reads, yields one record per CDR3 protein. This sample has around 1,700,000 distinct CDR3 sequences, with 28% found just once. Sequenced input: blood. The receptors stem from a woman aged 25 to 39 in good health. Each CDR3 is given with its conserved first and last residue. D genes are given only for firm matches. Rows may omit the clone size; those that give it use once, few, many or a size class.

V: TRBV29-1
D: TRBD1
J: TRBJ1-2
size: few
CDR3: CSVTGTADYGYTF
DNA: TGCAGCGTTACCGGGACAGCCGACTATGGCTACACCTTC

V: TRBV19
D: .
J: TRBJ2-5
size: .
CDR3: CASSTRSRSQETQYF
DNA: TGTGCCAGTAGCACCCGTTCGCGGTCCCAAGAGACCCAGTACTTC

V: TRBV4-1
D: .
J: TRBJ2-2
size: few
CDR3: CASRPARTNTGELFF
DNA: TGCGCCAGCAGACCCGCCCGGACGAACACCGGGGAGCTGTTTTTT

V: TRBV20-1
D: TRBD2
J: TRBJ2-1
size: .
CDR3: CSARVSGAYNEQFF
DNA: TGCAGTGCTAGGGTTAGCGGGGCCTACAATGAGCAGTTCTTC

V: TRBV28
D: TRBD1
J: TRBJ1-6
size: .
CDR3: CAGSPGQGNNSPLHF
DNA: TGTGCCGGCAGTCCCGGACAGGGCAATAATTCACCCCTCCACTTT

V: TRBV27
D: TRBD1
J: TRBJ2-5
size: few
CDR3: CASSRTGVGMVWTQYF
DNA: TGTGCCAGCAGTCGTACAGGGGTCGGGATGGTATGGACCCAGTACTTC

V: TRBV20-1
D: TRBD2
J: TRBJ2-1
size: few
CDR3: CSTGTRATYNEQFF
DNA: TGCAGTACCGGGACTAGAGCAACCTACAATGAGCAGTTCTTC

V: TRBV7-9
D: TRBD1
J: TRBJ2-7
size: few
CDR3: CASSFLDRAEQYF
DNA: TGTGCCAGCAGCTTCCTGGACAGGGCCGAGCAGTACTTC

V: TRBV2
D: TRBD1
J: TRBJ2-5
size: .
CDR3: CASSLTGEVKYF
DNA: TGTGCCAGCAGTTTGACAGGGGAGGTTAAGTACTTC

V: TRBV6-6
D: TRBD1
J: TRBJ1-4
size: few
CDR3: CASGPGTEHEKLFF
DNA: TGTGCCAGCGGCCCGGGGACAGAGCATGAAAAACTGTTTTTT

V: TRBV10-3
D: TRBD1
J: TRBJ1-2
size: .
CDR3: CAVRSGTGHYGYTF
DNA: TGTGCCGTACGATCCGGGACAGGGCACTATGGCTACACCTTC

V: TRBV12-3/TRBV12-4
D: .
J: TRBJ1-1
size: .
CDR3: CASSQTGTVRTEAFF
DNA: TGTGCCAGCAGTCAAACCGGGACGGTTCGCACTGAAGCTTTCTTT

V: TRBV7-7
D: .
J: TRBJ2-7
size: many
CDR3: CASSVGTPNAYEQYF
DNA: TGTGCCAGCAGCGTCGGGACTCCGAATGCCTACGAGCAGTACTTC

V: TRBV7-9
D: .
J: TRBJ2-6
size: few
CDR3: CASSLEGSGANALTF
DNA: TGTGCCAGCAGCTTAGAAGGGTCTGGGGCCAACGCCCTGACTTTC

V: TRBV7-9
D: .
J: TRBJ1-2
size: .
CDR3: CASSASPTYGYTF
DNA: TGTGCCAGCAGCGCTTCACCGACCTATGGCTACACCTTC

V: TRBV28
D: .
J: TRBJ2-5
size: few
CDR3: CASSFIRGIPGQETQYF
DNA: TGTGCCAGCAGTTTCATAAGGGGCATCCCGGGCCAAGAGACCCAGTACTTC

V: TRBV29-1
D: TRBD1
J: TRBJ1-1
size: .
CDR3: CSVVDRGRDEAFF
DNA: TGCAGCGTCGTTGACAGGGGGCGCGATGAAGCTTTCTTT

V: TRBV20-1
D: .
J: TRBJ1-1
size: .
CDR3: CSARDEGGYTEAFF
DNA: TGCAGTGCTAGAGATGAGGGGGGGTATACTGAAGCTTTCTTT

V: TRBV29-1
D: .
J: TRBJ1-5
size: many
CDR3: CSASGLGQPQHF
DNA: TGCAGCGCTTCGGGGCTGGGGCAGCCCCAGCATTTT

V: TRBV6-1
D: .
J: TRBJ2-7
size: .
CDR3: CASRFREFYEQYF
DNA: TGTGCCAGTCGGTTCAGAGAGTTCTACGAGCAGTACTTC

V: TRBV29-1
D: TRBD2
J: TRBJ2-1
size: many
CDR3: CSVGTSGFGEQFF
DNA: TGCAGCGTCGGGACTAGCGGGTTCGGGGAGCAGTTCTTC

V: TRBV11-2
D: TRBD1
J: TRBJ1-1
size: .
CDR3: CASRPLTGYTEAFF
DNA: TGTGCCAGCAGACCACTGACAGGGTACACTGAAGCTTTCTTT

V: TRBV5-1
D: TRBD2
J: TRBJ2-1
size: .
CDR3: CASSTRNDLAAEQFF
DNA: TGCGCCAGCAGCACCAGAAACGATCTAGCGGCCGAGCAGTTCTTC

V: TRBV2
D: .
J: TRBJ1-2
size: .
CDR3: CASLQGNYGYTF
DNA: TGTGCCAGCCTGCAGGGGAACTATGGCTACACCTTC

V: TRBV7-2
D: TRBD1
J: TRBJ1-2
size: .
CDR3: CASSLTGVVDGYTF
DNA: TGTGCCAGCAGTCTTACAGGGGTTGTGGATGGCTACACCTTC

V: TRBV18
D: TRBD1
J: TRBJ1-1
size: .
CDR3: CASSPRQGQTAFF
DNA: TGTGCCAGCTCACCTCGGCAGGGACAGACAGCTTTCTTT

V: TRBV20-1
D: TRBD1
J: TRBJ2-5
size: .
CDR3: CSAGGQGSKTQYF
DNA: TGCAGTGCTGGGGGACAGGGGAGCAAGACCCAGTACTTC

V: TRBV20-1
D: TRBD1
J: TRBJ1-2
size: .
CDR3: CSARTTGQIYGYTF
DNA: TGCAGTGCTAGAACAACGGGACAGATCTATGGCTACACCTTC

V: TRBV28
D: .
J: TRBJ2-7
size: many
CDR3: CASSLFGQSYEQYF
DNA: TGTGCCAGCAGTTTATTCGGACAGTCCTACGAGCAGTACTTC

V: TRBV4-3
D: .
J: TRBJ2-1
size: .
CDR3: CASSQASAYNEQFF
DNA: TGCGCCAGCAGCCAAGCTAGCGCCTACAATGAGCAGTTCTTC

V: TRBV2
D: .
J: TRBJ2-7
size: .
CDR3: CASALVEGSAEQYF
DNA: TGTGCCAGCGCCCTGGTTGAGGGGAGCGCCGAGCAGTACTTC

V: TRBV29-1
D: .
J: TRBJ1-1
size: .
CDR3: CSVGKGGEAFF
DNA: TGCAGCGTTGGTAAGGGGGGCGAAGCTTTCTTT

V: TRBV3-1
D: .
J: TRBJ2-4
size: .
CDR3: CASSQGGQVAKNIQYF
DNA: TGTGCCAGCAGCCAAGGTGGTCAGGTAGCCAAAAACATTCAGTACTTC

V: TRBV2
D: .
J: TRBJ2-4
size: .
CDR3: CASSGTRGGNIQYF
DNA: TGTGCCAGCAGTGGGACGAGGGGCGGGAACATTCAGTACTTC

V: TRBV6-5
D: TRBD1
J: TRBJ2-3
size: few
CDR3: CASSPLDRVPDTQYF
DNA: TGTGCCAGCAGTCCACTAGACAGGGTCCCAGATACGCAGTATTTT

V: TRBV10-2
D: TRBD1
J: TRBJ2-1
size: .
CDR3: CTSSEGAGGFNEQFF
DNA: TGCACCAGCAGCGAGGGGGCTGGCGGGTTCAATGAGCAGTTCTTC

V: TRBV12-3/TRBV12-4
D: .
J: TRBJ1-1
size: few
CDR3: CASSSREGLAAFF
DNA: TGTGCCAGCAGTTCCAGGGAAGGGCTTGCTGCTTTCTTT

V: TRBV5-1
D: .
J: TRBJ2-1
size: .
CDR3: CASMGRHSYNEQFF
DNA: TGCGCCAGCATGGGGAGACACTCCTACAATGAGCAGTTCTTC

V: TRBV18
D: TRBD1
J: TRBJ2-5
size: many
CDR3: CASSRQGQETQYF
DNA: TGTGCCAGCAGCAGACAGGGCCAAGAGACCCAGTACTTC

V: TRBV6-2/TRBV6-3
D: .
J: TRBJ2-7
size: many
CDR3: CASSQRGFDEQYF
DNA: TGTGCCAGCAGTCAACGGGGGTTCGACGAGCAGTACTTC